The T cell receptor (beta chain) under discussion was sequenced for a study of blood T cell repertoires in COVID-19. At the level of the study: There were acute and convalescent COVID-19 samples, and they came from the United States, Italy and Spain. From T cells, B-cell-depleted T cells, or PBMCs came the material, which was cDNA or gDNA.

In the study's own analysis: Amplification with reference gene primers provided the estimates of nucleated cell counts. Using immunoSEQ multiplex PCR, the repertoire was profiled, and TCRdb retains in-frame clones only, with some absent. That table is the source of V, J and clone size, and D and trimming were worked out from the DNA. The data hold 95,000 to 130,000 clones, with 90% observed a single time. The material sequenced was peripheral blood. The sequence was collected from a human donor with active COVID-19. The donor label of this sample is uncertain.

The CDR3 region is CASSLGGLAYNEQFF. CDR3 nucleotide sequence: TGTGCCAGCAGCTTGGGAGGACTAGCCTACAATGAGCAGTTCTTC. The chain is built from TRBV5-6 and TRBJ2-1; 7 nucleotides match TRBD2. Looked up from germline, CDR1 is SGHDT and CDR2 is YYEEEE. This CDR3 spans 15 amino acids. After removal of 0 bases from V and 2 bases from J, the junction contained 2 bases not matched to a gene.